The 4 T cell receptor delta chains reported below all come from one sample, sequenced in a study of Vδ1+ human thymocytes. Antigen specificity for these receptors is unknown. Study observations and caveats: Thymic TRG and TRD repertoires appeared highly polyclonal, with Gaussian CDR3 length distributions.

The template was reverse-transcribed extracted RNA. Pooled V-gene forward primers with one constant-region reverse primer generated the CDR3 amplicons by multiplex PCR. TCRdb re-processed the multiplex PCR reads using CATT. This sample carries tens of thousands of delta-chain clones, approximately 15% of them seen once, and the ten largest clones take 0.5%. Sequenced input: Vdelta1+ gamma-delta thymocytes from the thymus. Subset meaning: FACS-sorted CD3+ TCRalphabeta- TCRVdelta1+ TCRVdelta2- thymocytes. These receptors were collected from a boy under two years old who had congenital heart surgery.

This clone has a handful of counts. The chain has TRDV1 and TRDJ1, with TRDD3 identical over 10 bases. The CDR3 is made up of 16 amino acids. V gave up 0 bases and J gave up 6 bases; unmatched junction bases: 7. Germline V lookup: CDR1 TSWWSYY, CDR2 QGS. The CDR3 nucleotides read TGTGCTCTTGGGGAACTAGCGGATACTGGGGGATATAAACTCATCTTT. Its translation: CALGELADTGGYKLIF.

The rearrangement uses TRDV1 and TRDJ1, with D perhaps TRDD2 (6 bases). Trimming stripped 5 bases from V and 0 bases from J, with 28 bases between. CDR1 is TSWWSYY, CDR2 QGS, per germline. The CDR3 loop spans 20 amino acids. CDR3 DNA: TGTGCTCTTGGGAATCCCTGTCTCCTCCTTCCCGCCCAGTACACCGATAAACTCATCTTT. It encodes CALGNPCLLLPAQYTDKLIF.

This sequence joins TRDV1 and TRDJ1; the match to TRDD3 covers 7 bases. The V gene end was trimmed by 4 bases and the J gene end by 8 bases; junction bases not matched to a gene: 25. From germline, CDR1 is TSWWSYY and CDR2 QGS. This CDR3 contains 19 residues. The CDR3 loop is CALGVQPSRRGIWRPKLIF. The DNA of the CDR3 is TGTGCTCTTGGGGTTCAGCCTTCTCGAAGGGGGATTTGGAGGCCCAAACTCATCTTT.

This chain uses TRDV1 with TRDJ1, with D possibly TRDD3 on 6 matching bases. Trimming removed 1 base at V and 0 bases at J, with 27 bases between. Germline V gives CDR1 TSWWSYY, CDR2 QGS. The CDR3 consists of 21 residues. The CDR3 loop reads CALGERHPSRYAGDHTDKLIF. The CDR3 nucleotides are TGTGCTCTTGGGGAACGCCACCCCTCGCGCTACGCGGGGGACCACACCGATAAACTCATCTTT.